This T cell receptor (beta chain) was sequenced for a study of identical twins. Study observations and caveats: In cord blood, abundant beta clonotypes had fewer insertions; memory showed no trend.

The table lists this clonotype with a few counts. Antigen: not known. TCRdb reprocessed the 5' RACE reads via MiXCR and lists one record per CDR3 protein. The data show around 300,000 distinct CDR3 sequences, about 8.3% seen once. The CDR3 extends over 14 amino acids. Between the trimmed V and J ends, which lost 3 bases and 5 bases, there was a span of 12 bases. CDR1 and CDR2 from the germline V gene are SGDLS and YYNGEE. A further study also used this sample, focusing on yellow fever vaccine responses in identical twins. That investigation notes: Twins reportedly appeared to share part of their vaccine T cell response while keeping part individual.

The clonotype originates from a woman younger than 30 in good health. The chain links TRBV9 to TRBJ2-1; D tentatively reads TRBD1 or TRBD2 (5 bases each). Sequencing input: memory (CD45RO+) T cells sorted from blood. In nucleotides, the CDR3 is TGTGCCAGCAGCGGGGACCGACTAAACAATGAGCAGTTCTTC. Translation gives CASSGDRLNNEQFF.